The 7 T cell receptor beta chains below all came from one sample that was sequenced in a study of blood T cell repertoires in COVID-19. Clones were sequenced by immunoSEQ multiplex PCR, and TCRdb holds only the in-frame ones, with some missing. The sample records roughly 230,000 clones, almost 90% being singletons. Source material: peripheral blood. The receptors shown here come from a woman between 55 and 75 years old with COVID-19, enrolled during active disease.

The gene calls are TRBV7-3 and TRBJ1-2; perhaps TRBD1 as D (6 bases). The CDR3 sequence is 14 residues long. V lost 4 bases and J lost 5, with 14 bases in between. The germline gives CDR1 SGHTA, CDR2 FQGTGA. This CDR3 reads CASSSQTGTYGYTF. CDR3 coding DNA: TGTGCCAGCAGCTCCCAGACAGGCACGTATGGCTACACCTTC.

V is TRBV2 and J is TRBJ1-5; D gene ambiguous. The germline V and J ends were trimmed by 4 bases and 2 bases, with 18 bases remaining between them. The CDR3 totals 17 residues. In germline, CDR1 is SNHLY, CDR2 FYNNEI. The CDR3 loop is CASSGSGRSVGNQPQHF. In nucleotides, the CDR3 is TGTGCCAGCAGTGGCTCGGGAAGGAGTGTGGGCAATCAGCCCCAGCATTTT.

This chain uses TRBV28 with TRBJ1-2; possibly TRBD1 for D (5 bases). The germline gives CDR1 MDHEN, CDR2 SYDVKM. V lost 3 bases and J 8 bases, leaving 13 bases between the germline ends. There are 13 residues in the CDR3. The CDR3 coding sequence is TGTGCCAGCAGTTTGGGAGGGGCTGGAGGCTACACCTTC. This codes for CASSLGGAGGYTF.

This clone was counted only a few times. This chain joins TRBV19 and TRBJ1-6; 11 bases align to TRBD1. Per germline, CDR1 LNHDA and CDR2 SQIVND (reference sequence). The CDR3 covers 15 residues. J lost 10 bases, V lost 7 bases, and 9 bases had no gene match. The CDR3 is CASKMEGTGGSPLHF. Here the CDR3 DNA reads TGTGCCAGTAAGATGGAAGGGACAGGGGGATCACCCCTCCACTTT.

V usage is TRBV3-1 (or the pseudogene TRBV3-2) and J usage is TRBJ2-2, with D perhaps matching TRBD2 (5 bases). This CDR3 is 17 amino acids long. Germline CDR1 is LGHDT and CDR2 is YNNKEL (reference sequence). The V end lost 3 bases, the J end lost 6 bases, and 20 bases lay between the germline ends. The CDR3 region has the DNA TGTGCCAGCAGCCAGTGTGGGAGCCATGATCGTTCCGGGGAGCTGTTTTTT. The encoded protein is CASSQCGSHDRSGELFF.

The chain joins TRBV3-1 (or the pseudogene TRBV3-2) to TRBJ2-7; D not certain. The CDR3 extends over 14 amino acids. V dropped 2 bases and J dropped 0 bases, with 8 bases sitting between them. Germline V gives CDR1 LGHDT, CDR2 YNNKEL (reference sequence). Written as DNA, the CDR3 is TGTGCCAGCAGCCAACTAATAAGCTCCTACGAGCAGTACTTC. It is translated as CASSQLISSYEQYF.

The CDR3 DNA reads as TGTGCCAGCTCACCACCGGGGGGGGCCAGCAATCAGCCCCAGCATTTT. Its translation: CASSPPGGASNQPQHF. The J gene is TRBJ1-5, the V gene TRBV18, with D perhaps TRBD1 (6 bases). V was clipped by 0 bases and J by 1 base, with 10 bases between them. Per the germline V gene, CDR1 is KGHSH and CDR2 is LQKENI. The CDR3 is 16 residues long.